This is a list of T cell receptor beta chains from one sample in a study of technical replicates of blood from a handful of donors. Assay used: immunoSEQ multiplex PCR; TCRdb lists only in-frame clones, some missing. The sample lists around 83,000 clones, 90% to 95% seen once, with 0.26% in the top ten. The sample was T cells isolated from PBMCs. These receptors were obtained from a human donor in good health. Each CDR3 is given with its conserved first and last residue. D genes are given only for firm matches. The size entry is marked missing in some rows and otherwise reads once, few, many or a size class.

V gene	D gene	clone size	J gene	CDR3 DNA	CDR3 protein
TRBV9	.	.	TRBJ2-2	TGTGCCAGCAGCGTGGAGGGGACGAACACCGGGGAGCTGTTTTTT	CASSVEGTNTGELFF
TRBV6-1	.	.	TRBJ2-3	TGTGCCAGCAGGGTCTATGCGGATACGCAGTATTTT	CASRVYADTQYF
TRBV6-1	.	.	TRBJ2-7	TGTGCCAGCAGTGGGGGGGACTTTCCCTACGAGCAGTACTTC	CASSGGDFPYEQYF
TRBV18	.	once	TRBJ2-5	TGTGCCAGCTCCCCCCCCTCGTTAGAGACCCAGTACTTC	CASSPPSLETQYF
TRBV6-1	TRBD1	.	TRBJ2-7	TGTGCCAGCAGCCGTGGGACAGGGGGCCTCTACGAGCAGTACTTC	CASSRGTGGLYEQYF
TRBV27	.	many	TRBJ1-6	TGTGCCAGCAGTCCCACAGGCGTTCCTTCACCCCTCCACTTT	CASSPTGVPSPLHF
TRBV7-8	TRBD2	.	TRBJ2-1	TGTGCCAGCAGTCGGGACCGGGAGGGCCAGTTCTTC	CASSRDREGQFF
TRBV29-1	.	.	TRBJ1-2	TGCAGCGTCTGGACGGTCGGGGGGGTCTATGGCTACACCTTC	CSVWTVGGVYGYTF
TRBV19	.	.	TRBJ1-5	TGTGCCACCAGGGGAGACAGGTACAATCAGCCCCAGCATTTT	CATRGDRYNQPQHF
TRBV7-9	.	.	TRBJ1-2	TGTGCCAGCAGCTTAGTGCTGCAAGACAGCTATGGCTACACCTTC	CASSLVLQDSYGYTF
TRBV2	.	.	TRBJ1-4	TGTGCCAGCAGCGAACCGTACGAAAAGGACATTCAAGACGAAAAACTGTTTTTT	CASSEPYEKDIQDEKLFF
TRBV29-1	.	.	TRBJ2-7	TGCAGCGTTCAACCGACAGGTCGCTCCTACGAGCAGTACTTC	CSVQPTGRSYEQYF
TRBV4-1	.	.	TRBJ1-1	TGCGCCAGCAGCCCAACAGGAGTGGTTACTGAAGCTTTCTTT	CASSPTGVVTEAFF
TRBV5-4	.	.	TRBJ2-7	TGTGCCAGCAGCGTCGGAGGGTTCAGCTCCTACGAGCAGTACTTC	CASSVGGFSSYEQYF
TRBV7-9	TRBD1	.	TRBJ2-7	TGTGCCAGCAGCGTAACAGGGGCCTACGAGCAGTACTTC	CASSVTGAYEQYF
TRBV6-4	TRBD2	.	TRBJ2-3	TGTGCCAGCAGTGACACTAGCGGGGGGGCAGATACGCAGTATTTT	CASSDTSGGADTQYF
TRBV5-1	.	once	TRBJ2-7	TGCGCCAGCAGCTTGGGCTTGGGGCGCGAGCAGTACTTC	CASSLGLGREQYF
TRBV28	.	.	TRBJ2-1	TGTGCCAGCACCACCAGGGCCTACAATGAGCAGTTCTTC	CASTTRAYNEQFF
TRBV28	.	.	TRBJ1-1	TGTGCCAGCAGTTTATTTTTGAGCAGGGGCAGGGGAAGGAACACTGAAGCTTTCTTT	CASSLFLSRGRGRNTEAFF
TRBV7-2	.	once	TRBJ2-3	TGTGCCAGCAGCCCCACGGTCCCAGATACGCAGTATTTT	CASSPTVPDTQYF
TRBV2	.	.	TRBJ1-1	TGTGCCAGCAGAGTCGACAGGAACACTGAAGCTTTCTTT	CASRVDRNTEAFF
TRBV5-1	TRBD1	.	TRBJ2-7	TGCGCCAGCAGCCCCGGGACAGGGACCGGGTACTACGAGCAGTACTTC	CASSPGTGTGYYEQYF
TRBV7-9	TRBD1	once	TRBJ2-7	TGTGCCAGCAGCCTTACCGGGACAGGGAAAAGCTACGAGCAGTACTTC	CASSLTGTGKSYEQYF
TRBV11-2	.	.	TRBJ2-7	TGTGCCAGCAGCCCTTCTAAGGGGATGAGAGAGCAGTACTTC	CASSPSKGMREQYF
TRBV7-9	.	many	TRBJ1-1	TGTGCCAGCAGCTTAGGTGTATTGAACACTGAAGCTTTCTTT	CASSLGVLNTEAFF
TRBV15	.	.	TRBJ2-1	TGTGCCACCAGCAGAGAGCGGGATTTTTACAATGAGCAGTTCTTC	CATSRERDFYNEQFF
TRBV4-1	.	.	TRBJ2-7	TGCGCCAGCAGCCAAGTCTCGGGGTTGCTCGTCGAGCAGTACTTC	CASSQVSGLLVEQYF
TRBV5-1	.	.	TRBJ2-7	TGCGCCAGCAGCTTGGTAGCAGACTCCTACGAGCAGTACTTC	CASSLVADSYEQYF
TRBV15	.	.	TRBJ2-7	TGTGCCACCAAAAGGACAGACTCCTACGAGCAGTACTTC	CATKRTDSYEQYF
TRBV6-6	.	once	TRBJ1-2	TGTGCCAGCACAAGGAGGGAAGGCAGTAACTATGGCTACACCTTC	CASTRREGSNYGYTF
TRBV5-1	.	.	TRBJ2-6	TGCGCCAGCAGCTTGGGGACAGACTCTGGGGCCAACGTCCTGACTTTC	CASSLGTDSGANVLTF
TRBV19	.	.	TRBJ1-4	TGTGCCAGTAGTATTTCTAGGACGGGAAGTAATGAAAAACTGTTTTTT	CASSISRTGSNEKLFF
TRBV9	TRBD2	.	TRBJ2-5	TGTGCCAGCAGCGTGCGGCCCCTCCCGGGACTAGCGGGGAAAGAGACCCAGTACTTC	CASSVRPLPGLAGKETQYF
TRBV7-2	TRBD2	.	TRBJ2-6	TGTGCCAGCAGCTTACTGACTAGCGCTAGGTTCCTTGGGGCCAACGTCCTGACTTTC	CASSLLTSARFLGANVLTF
TRBV14	.	.	TRBJ2-7	TGTGCCAGCAGCGAAGAGTACGCGGGGCCGAGCTCCTACGAGCAGTACTTC	CASSEEYAGPSSYEQYF
TRBV2	TRBD1	.	TRBJ2-2	TGTGCCAACACGGACAGGGCCACCGGGGAGCTGTTTTTT	CANTDRATGELFF
TRBV7-9	TRBD1	.	TRBJ1-6	TGTGCCAGCAGCTTAGAAGATACAGGGGAGTACAATTCACCCCTCCACTTT	CASSLEDTGEYNSPLHF
TRBV6-1	.	once	TRBJ2-1	TGTGCCAGCAGTCTCCTCCAGGGCTTGCGGAATGAGCAGTTCTTC	CASSLLQGLRNEQFF
TRBV10-3	.	.	TRBJ1-3	TGTGCCATCGCCCGGGACAACCTCTCTGGAAACACCATATATTTT	CAIARDNLSGNTIYF
TRBV29-1	TRBD2	.	TRBJ2-3	TGCAGCGTTGAAACTAGCGGGGCCACAGATACGCAGTATTTT	CSVETSGATDTQYF
TRBV5-6	.	.	TRBJ2-4	TGTGCCAGCAGCTTGACTGGCATTCAGTACTTC	CASSLTGIQYF
TRBV15	TRBD1	.	TRBJ1-5	TGTGCCACCCACGACAGGGGAGGTTCGTATCAGCCCCAGCATTTT	CATHDRGGSYQPQHF
TRBV6-4	TRBD1	.	TRBJ1-2	TGTGCCAGCAGTGAGGGACAGGGCGGCTATGGCTACACCTTC	CASSEGQGGYGYTF
TRBV5-1	TRBD1	.	TRBJ2-5	TGCGCCAGCAGCAAGGACAGGGGGGAAGAGACCCAGTACTTC	CASSKDRGEETQYF
TRBV28	.	.	TRBJ1-1	TGTGCCAGCAGTTTAAGAGCGGCAGGGAACACTGAAGCTTTCTTT	CASSLRAAGNTEAFF
TRBV6-6	TRBD2	.	TRBJ2-7	TGTGCCAGCAGTCCTAGCGGGAGGGCCTCCTACGAGCAGTACTTC	CASSPSGRASYEQYF
TRBV7-9	TRBD1	.	TRBJ1-5	TGTGCCAGCAGCCCCACAGGGGGGGATCAGCCCCAGCATTTT	CASSPTGGDQPQHF
TRBV7-2	TRBD1	.	TRBJ1-5	TGTGCCAGCAGCTCCCAGCCGGGACAGGCGAATCAGCCCCAGCATTTT	CASSSQPGQANQPQHF
TRBV11-2	.	.	TRBJ1-1	TGTGCCAGCAGCTTAGGAGGGTTGCAGGGGGAAGCTTTCTTT	CASSLGGLQGEAFF
TRBV7-8	TRBD1	.	TRBJ1-2	TGTGCCAGCAGCACTCGCCTATCCGGGACAGTCTATGGCTACACCTTC	CASSTRLSGTVYGYTF
TRBV4-2	TRBD1	.	TRBJ1-2	TGTGCCAGCAGCCAAGATCCCACAGGGGGCTACGGCTATGGCTACACCTTC	CASSQDPTGGYGYGYTF
TRBV6-1	.	.	TRBJ2-7	TGTGCCAGCGGTGGAATAGCGGCTGGGAACGAGCAGTACTTC	CASGGIAAGNEQYF
TRBV28	.	.	TRBJ1-4	TGTGCCAGCAGTCCCATTCGGCAGGTAGTTAATGAAAAACTGTTTTTT	CASSPIRQVVNEKLFF